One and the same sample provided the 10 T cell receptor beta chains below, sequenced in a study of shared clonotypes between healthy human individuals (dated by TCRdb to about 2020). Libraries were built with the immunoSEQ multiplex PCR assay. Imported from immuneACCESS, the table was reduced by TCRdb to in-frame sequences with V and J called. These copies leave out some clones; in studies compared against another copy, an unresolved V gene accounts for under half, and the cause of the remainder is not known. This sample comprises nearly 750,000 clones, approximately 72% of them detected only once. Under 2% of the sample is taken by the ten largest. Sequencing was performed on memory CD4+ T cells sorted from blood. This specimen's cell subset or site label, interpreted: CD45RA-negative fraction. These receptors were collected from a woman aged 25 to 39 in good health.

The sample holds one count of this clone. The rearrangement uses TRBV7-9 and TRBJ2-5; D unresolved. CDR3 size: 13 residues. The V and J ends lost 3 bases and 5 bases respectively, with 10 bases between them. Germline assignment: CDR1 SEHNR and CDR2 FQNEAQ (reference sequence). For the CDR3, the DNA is TGTGCCAGCAGCTTTCGGAGAACGGAGACCCAGTACTTC. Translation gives CASSFRRTETQYF.

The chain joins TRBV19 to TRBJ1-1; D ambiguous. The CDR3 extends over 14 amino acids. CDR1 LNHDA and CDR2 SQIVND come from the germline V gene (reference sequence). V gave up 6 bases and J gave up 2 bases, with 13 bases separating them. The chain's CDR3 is CASRDDIYNTEAFF. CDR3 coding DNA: TGTGCCAGTAGGGACGACATATACAACACTGAAGCTTTCTTT.

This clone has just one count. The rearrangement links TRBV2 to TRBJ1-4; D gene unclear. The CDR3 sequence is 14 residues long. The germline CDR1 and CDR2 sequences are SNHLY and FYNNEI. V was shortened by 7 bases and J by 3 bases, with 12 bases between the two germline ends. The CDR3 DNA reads TGTGCCAGCAATCCTAGAACCGCTAATGAAAAACTGTTTTTT. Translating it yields CASNPRTANEKLFF.

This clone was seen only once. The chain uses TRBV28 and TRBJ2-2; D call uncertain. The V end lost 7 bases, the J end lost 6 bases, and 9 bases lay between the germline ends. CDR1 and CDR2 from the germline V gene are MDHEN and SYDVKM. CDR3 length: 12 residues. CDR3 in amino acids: CASTSWAGELFF. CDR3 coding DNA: TGTGCCAGCACCTCATGGGCCGGGGAGCTGTTTTTT. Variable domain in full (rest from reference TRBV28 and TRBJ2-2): DVKVTQSSRYLVKRTGEKVFLECVQDMDHENMFWYRQDPGLGLRLIYFSYDVKMKEKGDIPEGYSVSREKKERFSLILESASTNQTSMYLCASTSWAGELFFGEGSRLTVL.

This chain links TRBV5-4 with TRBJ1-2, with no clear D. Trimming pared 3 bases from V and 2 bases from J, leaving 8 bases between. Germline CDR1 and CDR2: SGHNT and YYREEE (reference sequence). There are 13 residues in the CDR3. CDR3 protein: CASSSRVNYGYTF. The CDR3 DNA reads TGTGCCAGCAGCTCTAGGGTCAACTATGGCTACACCTTC.

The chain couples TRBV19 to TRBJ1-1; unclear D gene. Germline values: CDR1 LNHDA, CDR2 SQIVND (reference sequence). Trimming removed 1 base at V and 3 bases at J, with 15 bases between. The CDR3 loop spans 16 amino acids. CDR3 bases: TGTGCCAGTAGTATAGTGACAAGCCGTCGGTACACTGAAGCTTTCTTT. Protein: CASSIVTSRRYTEAFF.

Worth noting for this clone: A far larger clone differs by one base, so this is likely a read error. The chain's CDR3 is CASSLWRADTYEQYF. The CDR3 nucleotides read TGTGCCAGCAGCTTATGGAGAGCCGACACCTACGAGCAGTACTTC. V usage is TRBV11-2 and J usage is TRBJ2-7; D not resolved. V lost 2 bases to trimming and J lost 2 bases, with 13 bases between them. The CDR3 is 15 residues long. Germline V gene sequence: CDR1 SGHAT, CDR2 FQNNGV.

CDR3 sequence: CAWSLSSTDTQYF. CDR3 sequence (DNA): TGTGCCTGGAGCCTAAGCAGCACAGATACGCAGTATTTT. This chain uses TRBV30 with TRBJ2-3; D gene unclear. CDR1 and CDR2 (germline): GTSNPN, SVGIG (reference sequence). The CDR3 runs to 13 residues. The V end lost 3 bases, the J end lost 0 bases, and 7 bases lay between the germline ends. The entire variable domain, with the rest obtained from reference TRBV30 and TRBJ2-3, is as follows: SQTIHQWPATLVQPVGSPLSLECTVEGTSNPNLYWYRQAAGRGLQLLFYSVGIGQISSEVPQNLSASRPQDRQFILSSKKLLLSDSGFYLCAWSLSSTDTQYFGPGTRLTVL.

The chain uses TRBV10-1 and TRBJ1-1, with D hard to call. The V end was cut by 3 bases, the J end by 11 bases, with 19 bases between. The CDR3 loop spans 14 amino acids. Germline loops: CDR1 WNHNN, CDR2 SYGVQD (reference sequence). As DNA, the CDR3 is TGCGCCAGCAGTGACCAAGGACGGCCCGGTAAGGCTTTCTTT. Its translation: CASSDQGRPGKAFF.

The CDR3 bases are TGTGCCAGCAGCCGGGGGAGTGGCGGTGAGCAGTTCTTC. Encoded protein: CASSRGSGGEQFF. J is TRBJ2-1 and V is TRBV27; a possible D gene is TRBD2 (6 bases). The V gene lost 6 bases and the J gene lost 9 bases, with 15 bases spanning the gap. Looked up from germline, CDR1 is MNHEY and CDR2 is SMNVEV (reference sequence). This CDR3 contains 13 residues.